Below, one T cell receptor (beta chain) is given with its context. The sample belongs to a study of blood T cell repertoires in COVID-19. Trimming pared 3 bases from V and 0 bases from J, leaving 12 bases between. From germline, CDR1 is DFQATT and CDR2 SNEGSKA (reference sequence). CDR3 size: 15 residues. In the original analysis: Estimates of nucleated cell counts were drawn from the amplification of reference gene primers. Sequenced by immunoSEQ multiplex PCR; TCRdb stores in-frame clones only, minus some. V and J calls and clone size are as listed in that table; D and trimming were resolved from the DNA. The sample has roughly 70,000 clones; about 80% are singletons.

This rearrangement joins TRBV20-1 to TRBJ1-5, with a possible D match to TRBD1 (5 bases). Sequences were obtained from peripheral blood. This TCR came from a man aged 65 to 79 who had recovered from COVID-19. The CDR3 region has the DNA TGCAGTGCTAGTGTTACAGGTCGTAGCAATCAGCCCCAGCATTTT. Amino acids: CSASVTGRSNQPQHF.